Included here is one T cell receptor beta chain sequence, with context. As yet, its antigen is unknown. Several immunoSEQ plates held equal portions of the genomic DNA taken from each subset. Sequenced by immunoSEQ multiplex PCR; TCRdb stores in-frame clones only, minus some. The sample has about 1,500,000 clones, more than 95% seen once; the top ten hold over 1%. This CDR3 region has 16 residues. Trimming removed 6 bases at V and 0 bases at J, with 12 bases between. Looked up from germline, CDR1 is MNHEY and CDR2 is SMNVEV (reference sequence). This record belongs to a study of shared clonotypes between healthy human individuals. General study findings and limits: Sequencing depth was predicted to influence how clonotypes are shared among donors.

The sequencing input was naive CD4+ T cells sorted from blood. Subset in this sample: CD45RA+ positively selected. The rearrangement uses TRBV27 and TRBJ2-6, with D unresolved. The clonotype originates from a man aged 30-40 years in good health. As DNA, the CDR3 is TGTGCCAGCAGCTTAAGACGGACCTCTGGGGCCAACGTCCTGACTTTC. It encodes CASSLRRTSGANVLTF.